The subject of this entry is one TCR beta chain. Its antigen remains unidentified. The sample's time point: patch test 1, 2 weeks after DPC sensitization. Documented treatment: therapeutic diphenylcyclopropenone sensitization with weekly scalp DPC. Unfractionated whole blood was the source from which total RNA was extracted. The data were taken from a study of human T cells and chemical hapten exposure. Study details: Diphenylcyclopropenone was administered weekly to the scalp of patients throughout the roughly 23-week study. Among samples, TCR yields varied mainly because of small differences in pooled library volume.

The study used a library that attached unique molecular identifiers to individual cDNA molecules. TCRdb redid the calling of the RACE reads with MiXCR, one entry per CDR3 protein. The table records about 37,000 distinct CDR3 sequences, around 6.4% of them present only once. The germline gives CDR1 SNHLY, CDR2 FYNNEI. The CDR3 totals 17 residues. Trimming removed 7 bases from V and 0 bases from J; junction bases left unmatched: 12. General study points: Compared to controls, expanded TCRs made significantly more large clusters of similar CDR3s.

The clonotype was recovered from a woman aged 30 to 39 with alopecia areata. Some clones in this sample may be carry-over from other donors' samples. The sequencing here drew on whole blood, taken in connection with sensitization to the hapten diphenylcyclopropenone (DPC). V gene TRBV2 combines with J gene TRBJ2-3; 8 bases match TRBD2. The CDR3 region is CASTWAGGPSSTDTQYF. DNA of the CDR3: TGTGCCAGCACCTGGGCGGGGGGACCTTCTAGCACAGATACGCAGTATTTT.